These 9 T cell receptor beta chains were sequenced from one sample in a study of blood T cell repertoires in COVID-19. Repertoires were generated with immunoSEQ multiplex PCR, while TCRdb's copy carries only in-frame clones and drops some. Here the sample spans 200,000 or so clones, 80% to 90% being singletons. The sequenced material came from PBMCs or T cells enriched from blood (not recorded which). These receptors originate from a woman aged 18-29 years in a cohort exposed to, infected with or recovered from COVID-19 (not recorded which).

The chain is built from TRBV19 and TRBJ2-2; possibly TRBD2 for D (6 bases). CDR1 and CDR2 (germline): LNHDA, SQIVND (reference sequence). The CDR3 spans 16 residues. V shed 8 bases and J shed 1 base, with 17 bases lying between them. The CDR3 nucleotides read TGTGCCAGTCAACCCTTCGGAGGGATGAACACCGGGGAGCTGTTTTTT. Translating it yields CASQPFGGMNTGELFF.

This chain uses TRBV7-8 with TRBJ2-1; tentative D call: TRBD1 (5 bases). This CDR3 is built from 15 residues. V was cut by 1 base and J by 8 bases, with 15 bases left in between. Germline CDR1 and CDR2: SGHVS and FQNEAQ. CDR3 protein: CASSLVRTPLDEQFF. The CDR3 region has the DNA TGTGCCAGCAGCTTAGTACGGACACCGCTGGATGAGCAGTTCTTC. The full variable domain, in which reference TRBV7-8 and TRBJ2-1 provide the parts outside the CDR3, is GAGVSQSPRYKVAKRGQDVALRCDPISGHVSLFWYQQALGQGPEFLTYFQNEAQLDKSGLPSDRFFAERPEGSVSTLKIQRTQQEDSAVYLCASSLVRTPLDEQFFGPGTRLTVL.

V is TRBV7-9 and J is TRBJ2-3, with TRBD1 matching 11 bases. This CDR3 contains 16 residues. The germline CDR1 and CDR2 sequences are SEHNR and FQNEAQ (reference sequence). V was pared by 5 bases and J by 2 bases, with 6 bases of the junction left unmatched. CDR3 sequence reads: CASSAGTGGLTDTQYF. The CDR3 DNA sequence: TGTGCCAGCAGCGCCGGGACAGGGGGGCTCACAGATACGCAGTATTTT.

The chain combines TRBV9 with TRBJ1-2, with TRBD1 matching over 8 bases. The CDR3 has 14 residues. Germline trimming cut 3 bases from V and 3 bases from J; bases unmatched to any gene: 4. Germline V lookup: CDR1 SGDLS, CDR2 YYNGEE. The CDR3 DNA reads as TGTGCCAGCAGCGCAGGACAGGGATACTATGGCTACACCTTC. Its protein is CASSAGQGYYGYTF.

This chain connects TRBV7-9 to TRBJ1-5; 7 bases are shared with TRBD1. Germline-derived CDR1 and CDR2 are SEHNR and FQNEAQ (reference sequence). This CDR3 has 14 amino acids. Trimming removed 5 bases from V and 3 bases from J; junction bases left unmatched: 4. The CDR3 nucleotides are TGTGCCAGCAGCCTAGGGACAGACAATCAGCCCCAGCATTTT. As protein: CASSLGTDNQPQHF.

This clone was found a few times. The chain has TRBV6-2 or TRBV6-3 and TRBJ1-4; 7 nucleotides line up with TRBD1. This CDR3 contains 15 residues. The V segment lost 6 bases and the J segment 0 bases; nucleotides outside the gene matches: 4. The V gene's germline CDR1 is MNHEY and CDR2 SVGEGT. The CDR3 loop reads CASSHGQATNEKLFF. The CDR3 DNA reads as TGTGCCAGCAGCCACGGACAGGCAACTAATGAAAAACTGTTTTTT.

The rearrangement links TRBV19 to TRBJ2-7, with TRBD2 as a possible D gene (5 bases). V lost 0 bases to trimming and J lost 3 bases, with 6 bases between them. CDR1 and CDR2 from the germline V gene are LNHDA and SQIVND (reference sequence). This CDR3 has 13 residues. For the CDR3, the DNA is TGTGCCAGTAGTATAGACGGGATCTACGAGCAGTACTTC. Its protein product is CASSIDGIYEQYF.

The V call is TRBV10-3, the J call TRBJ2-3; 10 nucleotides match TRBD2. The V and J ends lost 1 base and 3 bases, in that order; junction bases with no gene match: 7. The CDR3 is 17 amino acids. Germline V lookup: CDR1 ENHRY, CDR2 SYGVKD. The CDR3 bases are TGTGCCATCAGTGAGTGGGAGCGGGAGGGCCTGACAGATACGCAGTATTTT. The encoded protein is CAISEWEREGLTDTQYF.

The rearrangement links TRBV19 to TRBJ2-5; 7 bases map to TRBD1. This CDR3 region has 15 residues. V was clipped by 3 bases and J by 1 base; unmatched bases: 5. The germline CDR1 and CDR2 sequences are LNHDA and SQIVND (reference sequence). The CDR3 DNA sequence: TGTGCCAGTAGTATTGGGGGACAGTTCCAAGAGACCCAGTACTTC. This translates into CASSIGGQFQETQYF. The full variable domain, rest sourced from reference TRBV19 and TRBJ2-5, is DGGITQSPKYLFRKEGQNVTLSCEQNLNHDAMYWYRQDPGQGLRLIYYSQIVNDFQKGDIAEGYSVSREKKESFPLTVTSAQKNPTAFYLCASSIGGQFQETQYFGPGTRLLVL.